The 18 T cell receptor beta chains below all came from one sample that was sequenced in a study of cytomegalovirus exposure and HLA in healthy donors. In the PCR, 60 Vbeta and 13 Jbeta primers were used. TCRdb's table, derived via immunoSEQ multiplex PCR, lists solely in-frame clones and lacks some. Of about 140,000 clones listed, around 77% are singletons. The sequenced sample consisted of PBMCs. The receptors were sampled from a young man in good health and CMV-seronegative.

The J gene is TRBJ1-6, the V gene TRBV19, with 7 positions matching TRBD1. Germline-derived CDR1 and CDR2 are LNHDA and SQIVND (reference sequence). The V and J ends lost 1 base and 6 bases, in that order; junction bases with no gene match: 3. The CDR3 extends over 15 amino acids. The CDR3 DNA follows: TGTGCCAGTAGTATAGTCCAGGGGGGTAATTCACCCCTCCACTTT. The encoded protein is CASSIVQGGNSPLHF. Filled out from reference TRBV19 and TRBJ1-6, the complete variable domain reads DGGITQSPKYLFRKEGQNVTLSCEQNLNHDAMYWYRQDPGQGLRLIYYSQIVNDFQKGDIAEGYSVSREKKESFPLTVTSAQKNPTAFYLCASSIVQGGNSPLHFGNGTRLTVT.

This chain uses TRBV6-5 with TRBJ2-7; no firm D call. Germline CDR1 reads MNHEY; CDR2 reads SVGAGI. CDR3 size: 13 residues. Trimming cost V 5 bases and J 1 base, with 9 bases left between them. The CDR3 DNA reads TGTGCCAGCAGTATCGACAAATCCTACGAGCAGTACTTC. Translated: CASSIDKSYEQYF.

This chain uses TRBV2 with TRBJ2-4; D uncertain. The CDR3 contains 12 residues. From germline, CDR1 is SNHLY and CDR2 FYNNEI. V lost 5 bases, J lost 8 bases, and 10 bases lay in between. CDR3 nucleotides: TGTGCCAGCAGTAGGAATGAGGACATTCAGTACTTC. Amino acid sequence: CASSRNEDIQYF. Drawing the rest from reference TRBV2 and TRBJ2-4, the complete variable domain is EPEVTQTPSHQVTQMGQEVILRCVPISNHLYFYWYRQILGQKVEFLVSFYNNEISEKSEIFDDQFSVERPDGSNFTLKIRSTKLEDSAMYFCASSRNEDIQYFGAGTRLSVL.

This clone was counted once. V usage is TRBV7-3 and J usage is TRBJ2-2, with 9 bases that match TRBD2. Unmatched junction bases numbered 7, after V lost 1 base and J lost 7 bases. This CDR3 is built from 16 residues. From germline, CDR1 is SGHTA and CDR2 FQGTGA. The CDR3 DNA reads as TGTGCCAGCAGCTTAATGGAGCGGGGGGAAAACGGGGAGCTGTTTTTT. This encodes CASSLMERGENGELFF.

The V gene is TRBV30, the J gene TRBJ2-7; 8 nucleotides align to TRBD1. Germline values: CDR1 GTSNPN, CDR2 SVGIG (reference sequence). J gave up 3 bases and V 0 bases, and 7 bases lay outside the gene matches. The CDR3 is 15 amino acids. CDR3 region: CAWSVDRGIGYEQYF. In DNA form, the CDR3 reads TGTGCCTGGAGTGTAGACAGGGGAATCGGCTACGAGCAGTACTTC.

This clone came up once. The gene calls are TRBV19 and TRBJ2-3; TRBD2 agrees at 7 bases. The CDR3 is 18 amino acids. Germline V gene lookup returns CDR1 LNHDA and CDR2 SQIVND (reference sequence). With V trimmed by 5 bases and J by 0 bases, 14 bases remained unmatched. The CDR3 DNA sequence: TGTGCCAGTAGTCTTCTAGCGGTCGTCGCGGGTAGCACAGATACGCAGTATTTT. Its translation is CASSLLAVVAGSTDTQYF.

The rearrangement uses TRBV5-6 and TRBJ1-2; D call uncertain. Germline CDR1 and CDR2: SGHDT and YYEEEE. This CDR3 comprises 15 residues. Deletions cut 3 bases from V and 4 bases from J, with 16 bases between. The CDR3, as DNA: TGTGCCAGCAGCTCCACCCGAGAACTTGGCTATGGCTACACCTTC. As protein: CASSSTRELGYGYTF.

The chain has TRBV5-1 and TRBJ2-7; D is possibly TRBD1 (6 bases). The CDR3 runs to 14 residues. CDR1 SGHRS and CDR2 YFSETQ come from the germline V gene. The ends were cut back, 3 bases at V and 0 bases at J, with 10 bases in the middle. CDR3 region: CASSSPTGSYEQYF. The CDR3 nucleotides are TGCGCCAGCAGCTCCCCGACAGGCTCCTACGAGCAGTACTTC.

This clone was counted a few times. This chain connects TRBV6-5 to TRBJ1-1; possibly TRBD1 for D (5 bases). Deletions cut 7 bases from V and 1 base from J, with 7 bases between. The CDR3 runs 12 residues. Germline assignment: CDR1 MNHEY and CDR2 SVGAGI. CDR3 nucleotide sequence: TGTGCCAGCAACACAGGGAACACTGAAGCTTTCTTT. Translating gives CASNTGNTEAFF.

The chain links TRBV15 to TRBJ1-2; 7 bases match TRBD1. This CDR3 comprises 17 residues. CDR1 and CDR2 from the germline V gene are LNHNV and YYDKDF (reference sequence). V shed 5 bases, J shed 5 bases, and the junction held 17 bases outside the gene matches. DNA of the CDR3: TGTGCCACCAGCCCAATATCTCCGGGACAGATACCGTATGGCTACACCTTC. It specifies CATSPISPGQIPYGYTF.

The V and J genes are TRBV6-5 and TRBJ1-1, with 7 nucleotides matching TRBD1. Per the germline V gene, CDR1 is MNHEY and CDR2 is SVGAGI. The CDR3 covers 15 residues. The V segment lost 5 bases and the J segment 4 bases; nucleotides outside the gene matches: 10. CDR3 sequence reads: CASSPSQDRSTEAFF. CDR3 in DNA: TGTGCCAGCAGTCCCTCTCAGGACAGGAGCACTGAAGCTTTCTTT.

The CDR3 bases are TGTGCCAGCAGCTTAGTCCCTCAGGCCCACTACGAGCAGTACTTC. Residues: CASSLVPQAHYEQYF. This chain links TRBV7-2 with TRBJ2-7; D unclear. V was trimmed by 1 base and J by 3 bases, leaving 13 bases between them. Germline V gene sequence: CDR1 SGHTA, CDR2 FQGNSA. CDR3 length equals 15 residues.

The chain joins TRBV5-6 to TRBJ1-2, with TRBD1 matching over 11 bases. With V trimmed by 5 bases and J by 4 bases, 4 bases remained unmatched. CDR3 size: 14 residues. The germline V gene encodes CDR1 SGHDT and CDR2 YYEEEE. CDR3 DNA: TGTGCCAGCAGGCGGACAGGGGGCTCCTATGGCTACACCTTC. As protein: CASRRTGGSYGYTF.

The rearrangement links TRBV4-1 to TRBJ1-5; no firm D call. Germline V gene data show CDR1 as MGHRA and CDR2 as YSYEKL. The CDR3 contains 14 residues. Trimming took 0 bases from V and 7 from J, leaving 10 bases between them. The CDR3 nucleotides read TGCGCCAGCAGCCAAGATCTGGTAGTCCAGCCCCAGCATTTT. It is translated as CASSQDLVVQPQHF.

The chain recombines TRBV19 with TRBJ1-1; TRBD1 might be the D (5 bases). Deletions cut 0 bases from V and 10 bases from J, with 9 bases between. The CDR3 is 12 residues long. The germline V gene encodes CDR1 LNHDA and CDR2 SQIVND (reference sequence). In nucleotides, the CDR3 is TGTGCCAGTAGTATAGATCGGGGGGGAGCTTTCTTT. The encoded protein is CASSIDRGGAFF.

The chain links TRBV9 to TRBJ1-5; TRBD1 matches at 9 bases. J was trimmed by 6 bases and V by 2 bases; bases with no gene match: 18. Per germline, CDR1 SGDLS and CDR2 YYNGEE. The CDR3 length is 19 residues. The CDR3 spells CASSVARDREAPTVQPQHF. The CDR3 nucleotides read TGTGCCAGCAGCGTTGCGAGGGACAGGGAGGCCCCCACGGTTCAGCCCCAGCATTTT. Drawing the rest from reference TRBV9 and TRBJ1-5, the complete variable domain is DSGVTQTPKHLITATGQRVTLRCSPRSGDLSVYWYQQSLDQGLQFLIQYYNGEERAKGNILERFSAQQFPDLHSELNLSSLELGDSALYFCASSVARDREAPTVQPQHFGDGTRLSIL.

The chain employs TRBV9 and TRBJ1-2; 9 bases fit TRBD1. Germline values: CDR1 SGDLS, CDR2 YYNGEE. This CDR3 comprises 15 residues. With V trimmed by 0 bases and J by 6 bases, 6 bases remained unmatched. The CDR3 DNA reads TGTGCCAGCAGCGTAGGTCCTTGGACAGGGGATGGCTACACCTTC. Translated, it gives CASSVGPWTGDGYTF.

J is TRBJ2-7 and V is TRBV11-2, with D perhaps TRBD2 (6 bases). The CDR3 is made up of 14 amino acids. Between the trimmed V and J ends, which lost 0 bases and 5 bases, there was a span of 11 bases. Germline V gene lookup returns CDR1 SGHAT and CDR2 FQNNGV. This CDR3 is CASSLDREAHEQYF. CDR3 DNA: TGTGCCAGCAGCTTAGACAGGGAGGCCCACGAGCAGTACTTC.